Following are 27 T cell receptor beta chains from one sample sequenced in a study of identical twins. One entry per CDR3 protein, called by TCRdb with MiXCR from the 5' RACE reads. The sample holds 350,000 to 600,000 distinct CDR3 sequences; 14% are singletons and the top ten take about 0.52%. This sample was shared with a second study, whose subject was yellow fever vaccine responses in identical twins.

Sequencing was carried out using CD4+ T cells sorted from blood. All receptors derive from a woman aged 18-29 years in good health.

The rearrangement joins TRBV2 to TRBJ2-2; possible D gene TRBD1, 6 bases. The CDR3 is 13 amino acids. V lost 9 bases and J lost 2, with 10 bases in between. Germline CDR1 SNHLY, CDR2 FYNNEI. CDR3 nucleotides: TGTGCCAGTGGGACATATAACACCGGGGAGCTGTTTTTT. It specifies CASGTYNTGELFF.

This clonotype was recorded a few times. The chain has TRBV5-1 and TRBJ2-5, with D possibly called TRBD1 or TRBD2 (5 bases each). The CDR3 loop spans 12 amino acids. Germline V CDR1 and CDR2: SGHRS, YFSETQ. V dropped 4 bases and J dropped 4 bases, with 8 bases sitting between them. Here the CDR3 DNA reads TGCGCCAGCAGCGGGGGTTTAGAGACCCAGTACTTC. Protein product: CASSGGLETQYF.

This clonotype was seen a handful of times. The chain combines TRBV4-3 with TRBJ2-1; TRBD2 matches 10 bases. Germline V lookup: CDR1 LGHNA, CDR2 YSLEER. V shed 5 bases and J 3 bases; nucleotides not matched to a gene: 10. The CDR3 length is 17 residues. The CDR3 coding sequence is TGCGCCAGCAGCGCAGCGGGAGGGCACTCGTTCTACAATGAGCAGTTCTTC. Its protein product is CASSAAGGHSFYNEQFF.

The chain joins TRBV20-1 to TRBJ2-7; a possible D gene is TRBD2 (5 bases). The germline V gene has CDR1 DFQATT and CDR2 SNEGSKA (reference sequence). Trimming shortened V by 2 bases and J by 1 base, and 12 bases separated the two germline ends. CDR3 length: 14 residues. The CDR3 loop is CSARPDGISYEQYF. The CDR3 region has the DNA TGCAGTGCTAGACCGGACGGGATATCCTACGAGCAGTACTTC.

This chain joins TRBV6-2 or TRBV6-3 and TRBJ2-1, with D possibly matching TRBD2 (6 bases). V gave up 5 bases and J gave up 9 bases, with 17 bases separating them. Germline values: CDR1 MNHEY, CDR2 SVGEGT. The CDR3 totals 14 residues. The CDR3 DNA is TGTGCCAGCAGTGGGGAGGCGGGCCATATTGAGCAGTTCTTC. It specifies CASSGEAGHIEQFF.

The chain is built from TRBV20-1 and TRBJ2-3; D not resolved. CDR3 length: 15 amino acids. The V and J ends lost 0 bases and 1 base respectively, with 11 bases between them. Germline V gene data show CDR1 as DFQATT and CDR2 as SNEGSKA (reference sequence). The CDR3 DNA is TGCAGTGCTAGAGATCTGGTTCTAGGCACAGATACGCAGTATTTT. Its translation: CSARDLVLGTDTQYF.

This clonotype was recorded a few times. The chain is built from TRBV9 and TRBJ2-1; 7 bases are shared with TRBD1. The CDR3 contains 15 residues. J was trimmed by 0 bases and V by 2 bases; bases with no gene match: 2. CDR1 and CDR2 (germline): SGDLS, YYNGEE. The CDR3 sequence: CASSVRDSSYNEQFF. CDR3 coding DNA: TGTGCCAGCAGCGTCCGGGACAGCTCCTACAATGAGCAGTTCTTC.

The V call is TRBV3-1, the J call TRBJ1-2; perhaps TRBD1 as D (5 bases). Germline CDR1 is LGHDT and CDR2 is YNNKEL (reference sequence). The CDR3 totals 15 residues. The ends were cut back, 0 bases at V and 4 bases at J, with 12 bases in the middle. CDR3 nucleotide sequence: TGTGCCAGCAGCCAAGACGTAAGGGGCCGCTATGGCTACACCTTC. As protein: CASSQDVRGRYGYTF.

This clonotype was found many times. The chain has TRBV7-9 and TRBJ1-1; D not resolved. There are 12 residues in the CDR3. V was clipped by 4 bases and J by 5 bases, with 8 bases between them. The germline V gene has CDR1 SEHNR and CDR2 FQNEAQ (reference sequence). The CDR3 DNA reads TGTGCCAGCAGCTCCGCTTTAACTGAAGCTTTCTTT. It codes for CASSSALTEAFF.

The gene calls are TRBV5-4 and TRBJ1-1; D gene unclear. CDR1 is SGHNT and CDR2 is YYREEE in the germline V gene (reference sequence). V lost 4 bases to trimming and J lost 3 bases, with 16 bases between them. This CDR3 contains 15 residues. The CDR3 reads CASSVGRPTDTEAFF. As DNA, the CDR3 is TGTGCCAGCAGCGTCGGCAGGCCGACGGACACTGAAGCTTTCTTT.

The chain uses TRBV5-1 and TRBJ2-3; TRBD1 aligns across 10 bases. Germline-derived CDR1 and CDR2 are SGHRS and YFSETQ. The CDR3 contains 17 residues. Trimming at V came to 4 bases and at J to 0 bases, leaving 8 bases not matched to a gene. The CDR3 DNA is TGCGCCAGCAGCGGCAGACAGGGGGCAGTGAGCACAGATACGCAGTATTTT. This gives the protein CASSGRQGAVSTDTQYF.

This clonotype occurred a few times. The chain combines TRBV12-3 or TRBV12-4 with TRBJ1-1; D may be TRBD1 (6 bases). V was pared by 5 bases and J by 5 bases, with 18 bases between. The CDR3 covers 15 residues. This chain's CDR3 is CASSHPLGGATEAFF. As DNA, the CDR3 is TGTGCCAGCAGTCACCCATTAGGGGGGGCGACTGAAGCTTTCTTT.

The V call is TRBV3-1, the J call TRBJ2-7; D may be TRBD1 (7 bases). The V gene's germline CDR1 is LGHDT and CDR2 YNNKEL (reference sequence). V lost 4 bases and J lost 1, with 17 bases in between. The CDR3 extends over 16 amino acids. CDR3 residues: CASSRGGGRGSYEQYF. The CDR3, as DNA: TGTGCCAGCAGCCGCGGAGGGGGCAGGGGTTCCTACGAGCAGTACTTC.

This rearrangement joins TRBV20-1 to TRBJ2-7; a weak D match, TRBD2 (5 bases). The CDR3 is made up of 15 amino acids. Per the germline V gene, CDR1 is DFQATT and CDR2 is SNEGSKA (reference sequence). Trimming took off 0 bases at V and 2 bases at J, with 14 bases between the two ends. CDR3 amino acids: CSARDQRAGAYEQYF. In DNA form, the CDR3 reads TGCAGTGCTAGAGATCAACGGGCGGGTGCCTACGAGCAGTACTTC.

This clonotype was found a few times. The chain uses TRBV7-3 and TRBJ2-1; 9 positions agree with TRBD2. The CDR3 contains 14 residues. V shed 1 base, J shed 6 bases, and the junction held 1 base outside the gene matches. CDR1 SGHTA and CDR2 FQGTGA come from the germline V gene. In nucleotides, the CDR3 is TGTGCCAGCAGCTTAAGCGGGGGGGCCAATGAGCAGTTCTTC. This encodes CASSLSGGANEQFF. Complete variable domain (other parts from reference TRBV7-3 and TRBJ2-1): GAGVSQTPSNKVTEKGKYVELRCDPISGHTALYWYRQSLGQGPEFLIYFQGTGAADDSGLPNDRFFAVRPEGSVSTLKIQRTERGDSAVYLCASSLSGGANEQFFGPGTRLTVL.

The DNA of the CDR3 is TGCGCCAGCAGCCCGGGGGACAGTCTGGGGTATGGCTACACCTTC. This encodes CASSPGDSLGYGYTF. The rearrangement links TRBV5-1 to TRBJ1-2; 7 bases agree with TRBD1. The CDR3 runs 15 residues. The V segment lost 4 bases and the J segment 5 bases; nucleotides outside the gene matches: 11. Germline CDR1 is SGHRS and CDR2 is YFSETQ.

The V gene is TRBV24-1, the J gene TRBJ2-5; 7 nucleotides match TRBD1. V dropped 3 bases and J dropped 3; count of bases not matched to a gene: 6. The CDR3 length is 15 residues. CDR1 and CDR2 from the germline V gene are KGHDR and SFDVKD. CDR3 sequence: CATSDQRTGEETQYF. DNA for the CDR3: TGTGCCACCAGTGATCAGCGTACAGGGGAAGAGACCCAGTACTTC.

This clonotype was observed a few times. The rearrangement joins TRBV6-1 to TRBJ2-4, with a weak D call TRBD1 (6 bases). CDR1 is MNHNS and CDR2 is SASEGT in the germline V gene. V lost 2 bases, J lost 1 base, and 15 bases lay in between. This CDR3 region has 17 residues. CDR3 coding DNA: TGTGCCAGCAGTGAAACACAGGGCTATGGGGCCAAAAACATTCAGTACTTC. It is translated as CASSETQGYGAKNIQYF.

This chain joins TRBV20-1 and TRBJ2-7, with a tentative D call TRBD1 (6 bases). The V end lost 6 bases, the J end lost 5 bases, and 14 bases lay between the germline ends. This CDR3 is built from 12 residues. Germline loops: CDR1 DFQATT, CDR2 SNEGSKA (reference sequence). The CDR3 region is CSAQTGQNEQYF. As DNA, the CDR3 is TGCAGTGCCCAGACAGGTCAGAACGAGCAGTACTTC.

J is TRBJ2-1 and V is TRBV7-9; D ambiguous. Trimming stripped 1 base from V and 5 bases from J, with 6 bases between. The CDR3 loop spans 13 amino acids. CDR1 and CDR2 from the germline V gene are SEHNR and FQNEAQ (reference sequence). In DNA, the CDR3 is TGTGCCAGCAGCTTAGGCGAGCACAATGAGCAGTTCTTC. Protein product: CASSLGEHNEQFF.

The V and J genes are TRBV12-3 or TRBV12-4 and TRBJ2-3; 9 bases fit TRBD2. Losses at the gene ends were 1 base for V and 4 bases for J; bases not matched to a gene: 6. The CDR3 spans 16 residues. In DNA, the CDR3 is TGTGCCAGCAGTTTAGAACTGAGCGGGAGGCCAGATACGCAGTATTTT. As protein: CASSLELSGRPDTQYF.

A few counts support this clonotype. The rearrangement uses TRBV2 and TRBJ2-3, with D perhaps matching TRBD1 (6 bases). The CDR3 covers 14 residues. Looked up from germline, CDR1 is SNHLY and CDR2 is FYNNEI. CDR3 region: CASLKGVVTDTQYF. The CDR3 DNA follows: TGTGCAAGCTTAAAGGGGGTGGTCACAGATACGCAGTATTTT.

CDR3 bases: TGTGCCAGCAGTTACCTTAGGAGCTCTGGGGCCAACGTCCTGACTTTC. Protein sequence: CASSYLRSSGANVLTF. V and J are TRBV6-5 and TRBJ2-6; no clear D. The CDR3 covers 16 residues. V was cut by 2 bases and J by 0 bases, with 8 bases left in between. From germline, CDR1 is MNHEY and CDR2 SVGAGI.

DNA of the CDR3: TGTGCCATCAGGGATCCAGGACAGGGGGAGGAGACCCAGTACTTC. Its protein is CAIRDPGQGEETQYF. The chain has TRBV10-3 and TRBJ2-5; 10 nucleotides align to TRBD1. The CDR3 extends over 15 amino acids. Germline CDR1 is ENHRY and CDR2 is SYGVKD. J lost 5 bases, V lost 6 bases, and 9 bases had no gene match.

The gene calls are TRBV2 and TRBJ1-1; no firm D call. This CDR3 is 16 amino acids long. V lost 4 bases and J lost 2, with 17 bases in between. Germline V gene lookup returns CDR1 SNHLY and CDR2 FYNNEI. CDR3 residues: CASSGKGNIPNTEAFF. As DNA, the CDR3 is TGTGCCAGCAGTGGAAAGGGAAACATCCCTAACACTGAAGCTTTCTTT.

The chain combines TRBV6-2 or TRBV6-3 with TRBJ2-7; 8 bases are a match to TRBD2. The junction had 9 bases not matched to a gene; V was cut back by 2 bases and J by 6 bases. In germline, CDR1 is MNHEY, CDR2 SVGEGT. The CDR3 length is 15 residues. The CDR3 loop is CASSYVSGRPLEQYF. The CDR3, as DNA: TGTGCCAGCAGTTACGTCAGCGGGAGACCTCTCGAGCAGTACTTC.

The chain is built from TRBV18 and TRBJ2-1; D remains unclear. Germline-derived CDR1 and CDR2 are KGHSH and LQKENI. The CDR3 length is 13 residues. V was clipped by 1 base and J by 7 bases, with 8 bases between them. CDR3 DNA sequence: TGTGCCAGCTCACCACTCCCCAAGAATGAGCAGTTCTTC. Its translation: CASSPLPKNEQFF.